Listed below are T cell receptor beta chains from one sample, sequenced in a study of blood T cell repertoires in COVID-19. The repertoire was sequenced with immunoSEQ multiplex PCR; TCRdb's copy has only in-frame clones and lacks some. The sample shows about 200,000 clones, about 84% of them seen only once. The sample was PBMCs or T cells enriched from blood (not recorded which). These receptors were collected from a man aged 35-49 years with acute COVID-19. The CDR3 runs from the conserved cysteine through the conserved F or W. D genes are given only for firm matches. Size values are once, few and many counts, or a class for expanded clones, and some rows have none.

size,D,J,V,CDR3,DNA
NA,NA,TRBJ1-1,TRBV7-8,CASSSGSVNTEAFF,TGTGCCAGCAGCTCGGGAAGTGTAAACACTGAAGCTTTCTTT
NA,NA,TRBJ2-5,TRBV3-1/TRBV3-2,CASRKEYQETQYF,TGTGCCAGCAGAAAGGAGTACCAAGAGACCCAGTACTTC
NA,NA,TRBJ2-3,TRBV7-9,CASSPSGSTDTQYF,TGTGCCAGCAGCCCCAGCGGAAGCACAGATACGCAGTATTTT
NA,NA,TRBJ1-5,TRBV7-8,CASSPLGQPQHF,TGTGCCAGCAGCCCCCTAGGTCAGCCCCAGCATTTT
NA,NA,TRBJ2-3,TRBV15,CATDGGPSTDTQYF,TGTGCCACCGACGGAGGCCCTAGCACAGATACGCAGTATTTT
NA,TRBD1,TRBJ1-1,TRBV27,CASSDLGTGSTEAFF,TGTGCCAGCAGTGACCTCGGGACAGGGAGCACTGAAGCTTTCTTT
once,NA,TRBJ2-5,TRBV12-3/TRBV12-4,CASREVETQYF,TGTGCCAGCAGGGAGGTAGAGACCCAGTACTTC
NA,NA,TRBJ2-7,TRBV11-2,CASSLQTTYEQYF,TGTGCCAGCAGCTTACAGACTACCTACGAGCAGTACTTC
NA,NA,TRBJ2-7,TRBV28,CASSSTGFSYEQYF,TGTGCCAGCAGTTCAACAGGGTTCTCCTACGAGCAGTACTTC
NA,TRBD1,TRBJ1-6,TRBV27,CASSLDRQGYNSPLHF,TGTGCCAGCAGTTTAGACAGACAGGGTTATAATTCACCCCTCCACTTT
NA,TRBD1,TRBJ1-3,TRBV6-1,CASREGQGTGNTIYF,TGTGCCAGCAGGGAAGGACAGGGAACTGGAAACACCATATATTTT
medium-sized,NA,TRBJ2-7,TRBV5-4,CASSLLQASYEQYF,TGTGCCAGCAGCTTGCTACAGGCCTCCTACGAGCAGTACTTC
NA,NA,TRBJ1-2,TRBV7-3,CASAQGPSNYGYTF,TGTGCCAGCGCGCAGGGTCCTTCTAACTATGGCTACACCTTC
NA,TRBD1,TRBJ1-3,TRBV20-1,CSATDFDRGHGNTIYF,TGCAGTGCTACTGACTTCGACAGGGGGCATGGAAACACCATATATTTT
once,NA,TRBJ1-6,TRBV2,CASSRQGQDYNSPLHF,TGTGCCAGCAGTCGGCAGGGGCAGGACTATAATTCACCCCTCCACTTT
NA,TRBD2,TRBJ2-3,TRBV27,CASSPRSQTSGRAGTDTQYF,TGTGCCAGCAGCCCTAGATCCCAGACTAGCGGGAGGGCCGGAACAGATACGCAGTATTTT
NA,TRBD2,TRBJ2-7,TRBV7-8,CASSLEGLAVYEQYF,TGTGCCAGCAGCTTAGAGGGACTAGCGGTATACGAGCAGTACTTC
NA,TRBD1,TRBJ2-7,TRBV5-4,CASSFTGVGEQYF,TGTGCCAGCAGTTTTACAGGGGTCGGGGAGCAGTACTTC
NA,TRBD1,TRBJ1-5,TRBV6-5,CASTGDRADQPQHF,TGTGCCAGCACCGGGGACAGGGCGGATCAGCCCCAGCATTTT
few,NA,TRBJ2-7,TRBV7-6,CASSPWGVRFYEQYF,TGTGCCAGCAGCCCATGGGGGGTACGTTTCTACGAGCAGTACTTC
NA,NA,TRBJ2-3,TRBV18,CASSPGGGPGDTQYF,TGTGCCAGCTCACCAGGCGGGGGCCCTGGGGATACGCAGTATTTT
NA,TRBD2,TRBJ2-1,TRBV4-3,CASSQVLTSGRYNEQFF,TGCGCCAGCAGCCAAGTCCTTACTAGCGGGAGGTATAATGAGCAGTTCTTC
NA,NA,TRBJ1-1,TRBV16,CASSRGNTEAFF,TGTGCCAGCAGCCGAGGGAACACTGAAGCTTTCTTT
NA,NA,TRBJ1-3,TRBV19,CASPQPGYGNTIYF,TGTGCCAGCCCTCAGCCGGGGTATGGAAACACCATATATTTT
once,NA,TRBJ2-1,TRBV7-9,CASSLATSPYNEQFF,TGTGCCAGCAGCTTAGCCACTAGCCCATACAATGAGCAGTTCTTC
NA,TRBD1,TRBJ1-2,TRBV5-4,CASRGTVSYGYTF,TGTGCCAGCAGGGGGACAGTCTCCTATGGCTACACCTTC
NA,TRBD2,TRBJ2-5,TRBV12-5,CASGLLSGGQGTQYF,TGTGCTAGTGGTTTGTTAAGCGGGGGGCAGGGGACCCAGTACTTC